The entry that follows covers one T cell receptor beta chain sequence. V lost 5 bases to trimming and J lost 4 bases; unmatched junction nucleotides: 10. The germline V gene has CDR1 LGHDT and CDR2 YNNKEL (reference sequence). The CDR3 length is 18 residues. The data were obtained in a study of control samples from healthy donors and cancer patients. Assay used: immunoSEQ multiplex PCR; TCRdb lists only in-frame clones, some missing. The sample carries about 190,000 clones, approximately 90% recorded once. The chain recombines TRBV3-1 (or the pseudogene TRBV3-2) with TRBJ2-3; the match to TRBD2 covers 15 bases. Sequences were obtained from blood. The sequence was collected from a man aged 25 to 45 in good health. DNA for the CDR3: TGTGCCAGCAGCATCCGGACTAGCGGGGGGGCCGGTTCAGATACGCAGTATTTT. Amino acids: CASSIRTSGGAGSDTQYF.